This record covers a single T cell receptor (beta chain). This sample was included in a study of blood T cells in healthy people across ages. This CDR3 comprises 14 residues. With V trimmed by 5 bases and J by 5 bases, 8 bases remained unmatched. Germline CDR1 reads DFQATT; CDR2 reads SNEGSKA (reference sequence). PCR was performed a second time for about 7 to 12 cycles using a sample-barcoded 5' primer and a J-beta primer mix. Every cDNA molecule carried a tag from a template-switch adaptor bearing 12 random nucleotides. TCRdb redid the calling of the 5' RACE reads with MiXCR, one entry per CDR3 protein. Of roughly 800,000 distinct CDR3 sequences in the sample, nearly 60% were seen once.

The material sequenced was blood. The chain uses TRBV20-1 and TRBJ2-7, with 11 bases aligning to TRBD2. This TCR was recovered from a man younger than 40 in good health. The chain's CDR3 is CSAQLAGVGHEQYF. The CDR3, as DNA: TGCAGTGCTCAACTAGCGGGAGTAGGCCACGAGCAGTACTTC.